One and the same sample provided the 25 T cell receptor beta chains below, sequenced in a study of OX40 agonist ivuxolimab in advanced cancers. Data came from immunoSEQ multiplex PCR; TCRdb stores just in-frame clones and leaves some out. Altogether 50,000 to 75,000 clones are present, about 83% being singletons, with the ten largest covering more than 0.55%. The sequencing here drew on CD4+ or CD8+ T cells sorted from blood, taken in a trial of the OX40 agonist ivuxolimab. The receptors were gathered from an adult with an advanced solid tumor such as melanoma, head and neck, liver or kidney cancer.

DNA for the CDR3: TGTGCCAGCAGCTTATCGTCGGGCACCTACGAGCAGTACTTC. Translation: CASSLSSGTYEQYF. This chain connects TRBV11-1 to TRBJ2-7; D call uncertain. Germline V gives CDR1 SGHAT, CDR2 FQDESV (reference sequence). The CDR3 contains 14 residues. Trimming removed 2 bases from V and 2 bases from J, with 10 bases in between.

This chain joins TRBV4-1 and TRBJ2-1; maybe TRBD2 (5 bases). The germline CDR1 and CDR2 sequences are MGHRA and YSYEKL. This CDR3 has 17 residues. Trimming pared 1 base from V and 0 bases from J, leaving 13 bases between. The CDR3 sequence is CASSQGAGGFSYNEQFF. The CDR3 nucleotides are TGCGCCAGCAGCCAAGGAGCCGGAGGCTTCTCCTACAATGAGCAGTTCTTC.

This clone was counted a few times. The V call is TRBV19, the J call TRBJ2-7; TRBD1 agrees at 8 bases. CDR1 and CDR2 from the germline V gene are LNHDA and SQIVND (reference sequence). V shed 9 bases, J shed 1 base, and the junction held 2 bases outside the gene matches. CDR3 length: 12 amino acids. The CDR3 loop reads CASGQGSYEQYF. CDR3 coding DNA: TGTGCCAGCGGACAGGGATCCTACGAGCAGTACTTC.

This chain links TRBV25-1 with TRBJ1-3, with a possible D match to TRBD1 (5 bases). This CDR3 has 11 amino acids. Germline loops: CDR1 MGHDK, CDR2 SYGVNS. With 6 bases removed from V and 7 bases from J, the gap between germline ends came to 7 bases. The CDR3 sequence is CASRGGNTIYF. The CDR3 nucleotides read TGTGCCAGCAGGGGGGGGAACACCATATATTTT. The whole variable domain, filled in from reference TRBV25-1 and TRBJ1-3, reads EADIYQTPRYLVIGTGKKITLECSQTMGHDKMYWYQQDPGMELHLIHYSYGVNSTEKGDLSSESTVSRIRTEHFPLTLESARPSHTSQYLCASRGGNTIYFGEGSWLTVV.

This chain joins TRBV6-5 and TRBJ1-3; D ambiguous. Trimming pared 3 bases from V and 0 bases from J, leaving 12 bases between. The germline gives CDR1 MNHEY, CDR2 SVGAGI. This CDR3 is 16 amino acids long. CDR3 protein: CASSYSSGLSGNTIYF. The CDR3 DNA sequence: TGTGCCAGCAGTTATTCGAGCGGACTCTCTGGAAACACCATATATTTT.

The sample holds one count of this clone. The rearrangement joins TRBV5-4 to TRBJ2-3, with unresolved D. The CDR3 spans 14 residues. The V end was cut by 4 bases, the J end by 2 bases, with 11 bases between. The germline gives CDR1 SGHNT, CDR2 YYREEE (reference sequence). The CDR3 loop is CASSILTFTDTQYF. The DNA for the CDR3 is TGTGCCAGCAGCATACTAACATTCACAGATACGCAGTATTTT.

The rearrangement joins TRBV19 to TRBJ2-1, with a weak D call TRBD1 (6 bases). The ends were cut back, 6 bases at V and 1 base at J, with 16 bases in the middle. The CDR3 extends over 16 amino acids. Germline V lookup: CDR1 LNHDA, CDR2 SQIVND (reference sequence). Written as DNA, the CDR3 is TGTGCCAGTAGGGGGGCAGCGGTTGGATCCTACAATGAGCAGTTCTTC. Its translation is CASRGAAVGSYNEQFF.

This chain joins TRBV6-1 and TRBJ2-3; a possible D gene is TRBD1 (6 bases). This CDR3 is built from 15 residues. V lost 7 bases, J lost 2 bases, and 16 bases lay in between. Germline V lookup: CDR1 MNHNS, CDR2 SASEGT. In DNA form, the CDR3 reads TGTGCCAGCATTTGGGAAACAGGGACCACAGATACGCAGTATTTT. Its translation: CASIWETGTTDTQYF.

The chain is built from TRBV19 and TRBJ1-5; TRBD1 agrees at 7 bases. The CDR3 is 16 amino acids. The germline V gene has CDR1 LNHDA and CDR2 SQIVND (reference sequence). Trimming cost V 4 bases and J 2 bases; bases outside gene matches: 8. This chain's CDR3 is CASSNPRDRGNQPQHF. DNA of the CDR3: TGTGCCAGTAGTAACCCCCGTGACAGGGGCAATCAGCCCCAGCATTTT.

The rearrangement links TRBV7-3 to TRBJ2-1; D not certain. Trimming pared 1 base from V and 7 bases from J, leaving 5 bases between. The CDR3 has 12 amino acids. Germline CDR1 reads SGHTA; CDR2 reads FQGTGA. The CDR3 reads CASSLKGNEQFF. CDR3 in DNA: TGTGCCAGCAGCTTAAAAGGGAATGAGCAGTTCTTC.

The J gene is TRBJ2-7, the V gene TRBV5-1; TRBD1 aligns across 7 bases. After removal of 3 bases from V and 2 bases from J, the junction contained 5 bases not matched to a gene. CDR1 and CDR2 (germline): SGHRS, YFSETQ. This CDR3 spans 14 amino acids. The CDR3 region is CASSSGTVAYEQYF. The CDR3 DNA is TGCGCCAGCAGCTCTGGGACAGTCGCCTACGAGCAGTACTTC.

This chain links TRBV6-1 with TRBJ2-2; 8 bases fit TRBD2. The V gene end was trimmed by 7 bases and the J gene end by 4 bases; junction bases not matched to a gene: 5. CDR3 length equals 14 residues. The germline gives CDR1 MNHNS, CDR2 SASEGT. Here the CDR3 reads CASKGTSITGELFF. The CDR3 bases are TGTGCCAGCAAAGGGACTAGTATCACCGGGGAGCTGTTTTTT.

For this clone: A read error may account for a junction end that differs from germline. V gene TRBV7-7 combines with J gene TRBJ2-2, with 9 bases matching TRBD1. There are 14 residues in the CDR3. Germline V gene lookup returns CDR1 SSHAT and CDR2 FNYEAQ (reference sequence). This chain's CDR3 is CASSLGQGSGELFF. CDR3 nucleotide sequence: TGTGCTAGCAGCCTGGGACAGGGCAGCGGGGAGCTGTTTTTT.

The CDR3 region has the DNA TGTGCCAGCAGTTATTTCGGGGAAAACACCATATATTTT. This encodes CASSYFGENTIYF. The chain links TRBV6-6 to TRBJ1-3; no clear D gene. Looked up from germline, CDR1 is MNHNY and CDR2 is SVGAGI (reference sequence). The CDR3 has 13 amino acids. Trimming pared 3 bases from V and 6 bases from J, leaving 9 bases between.

The V gene is TRBV4-2, the J gene TRBJ2-5; D gene unclear. The end of the DNA is better explained by TRBJ2-7, so the J call may be wrong. Per germline, CDR1 LGHNA and CDR2 YNFKEQ. This CDR3 comprises 13 residues. The CDR3 DNA reads TGTGCCAGCAGTCGTGGGAAGACCTACGAGCAGTACTTC. Amino acid sequence: CASSRGKTYEQYF.

This clone appeared a single time. J is TRBJ2-3 and V is TRBV5-1; possibly TRBD1 or TRBD2 for D (5 bases each). Per the germline V gene, CDR1 is SGHRS and CDR2 is YFSETQ. The V end lost 1 base, the J end lost 2 bases, and 11 bases lay between the germline ends. The CDR3 loop spans 15 amino acids. Written as DNA, the CDR3 is TGCGCCAGCAGCTTGCGGGGACCGGCCACAGATACGCAGTATTTT. Translation: CASSLRGPATDTQYF.

The chain links TRBV2 to TRBJ2-3; the D gene is possibly TRBD2 (5 bases). Trimming shortened V by 5 bases and J by 2 bases, and 11 bases separated the two germline ends. This CDR3 has 14 amino acids. Germline CDR1 and CDR2: SNHLY and FYNNEI. CDR3 bases: TGTGCCAGCAGTCTTAGGCGGGTCACAGATACGCAGTATTTT. Amino acids: CASSLRRVTDTQYF.

This clone was detected only a few times. The chain recombines TRBV15 with TRBJ1-2; TRBD1 might be the D (6 bases). This CDR3 comprises 13 residues. The germline gives CDR1 LNHNV, CDR2 YYDKDF (reference sequence). Trimming removed 1 base from V and 5 bases from J, with 8 bases in between. The CDR3 sequence is CATSRAQGYGYTF. DNA for the CDR3: TGTGCCACCAGCAGAGCCCAGGGGTATGGCTACACCTTC.

The chain employs TRBV5-1 and TRBJ2-2; TRBD2 matches at 7 bases. Looked up from germline, CDR1 is SGHRS and CDR2 is YFSETQ. Unmatched junction bases numbered 8, after V lost 0 bases and J lost 6 bases. CDR3 length: 16 residues. CDR3 sequence reads: CASSLVGGRTAGELFF. In DNA form, the CDR3 reads TGCGCCAGCAGCTTGGTTGGCGGGAGAACGGCCGGGGAGCTGTTTTTT.

The chain is built from TRBV5-1 and TRBJ2-3; the match to TRBD1 covers 9 bases. The V gene's germline CDR1 is SGHRS and CDR2 YFSETQ. This CDR3 has 16 residues. Unmatched junction bases numbered 9, after V lost 1 base and J lost 6 bases. The CDR3 is CASSLFGGQGTDTQYF. CDR3 nucleotide sequence: TGCGCCAGCAGCTTGTTCGGAGGACAGGGGACGGATACGCAGTATTTT.

The chain has TRBV2 and TRBJ1-2; the D is unclear. The CDR3 runs to 12 residues. Between the trimmed V and J ends, which lost 1 base and 4 bases, there was a span of 4 bases. Germline CDR1 SNHLY, CDR2 FYNNEI. The CDR3 region has the DNA TGTGCCAGCAGTGAAGAGGGCTATGGCTACACCTTC. Translated: CASSEEGYGYTF.

This clone was found a few times. The chain couples TRBV7-2 to TRBJ2-1; no clear D. The CDR3 is made up of 11 amino acids. Germline lookup yields CDR1 SGHTA and CDR2 FQGNSA. With 5 bases removed from V and 9 bases from J, the gap between germline ends came to 8 bases. DNA of the CDR3: TGTGCCAGCAGCCCCTACGGTGAGCAGTTCTTC. This translates into CASSPYGEQFF.

The gene calls are TRBV7-8 and TRBJ1-1; TRBD1 matches 7 bases. The J segment lost 2 bases and the V segment lost 2 bases, leaving 5 bases of the junction unmatched. Germline CDR1 is SGHVS and CDR2 is FQNEAQ. CDR3 length: 15 residues. The CDR3 coding sequence is TGTGCCAGCAGCTTATTGGGACAGCGTAACACTGAAGCTTTCTTT. It specifies CASSLLGQRNTEAFF.

The chain employs TRBV2 and TRBJ2-7, with D perhaps matching TRBD2 (6 bases). V lost 7 bases, J lost 0 bases, and 13 bases lay in between. The CDR3 runs 14 residues. Germline CDR1 reads SNHLY; CDR2 reads FYNNEI. The DNA for the CDR3 is TGTGCCAGCACAGAGGGACTCCCCTCCTACGAGCAGTACTTC. It codes for CASTEGLPSYEQYF.

This CDR3 is CASSLAQGWNYGYTF. The DNA of the CDR3 is TGTGCCAGCAGCTTGGCGCAGGGGTGGAACTATGGCTACACCTTC. The genes are TRBV5-4 and TRBJ1-2, with D perhaps matching TRBD1 (6 bases). Germline V gene data show CDR1 as SGHNT and CDR2 as YYREEE (reference sequence). The CDR3 totals 15 residues. Trimming removed 0 bases from V and 2 bases from J, with 11 bases in between.